A single sample is the source of the 26 T cell receptor delta chains below, sequenced in a study of gamma-delta T cells after stem cell transplantation. TCRdb reanalyzed the RT-PCR reads using CATT. The table shows approximately 2,200 delta-chain clones, with less than 10% occurring only once. The sequenced material came from gamma-delta T cells. All receptors derive from a human donor. It is not recorded whose cells these are; they may come from a transplant donor.

Comments on this clone: A read error is the likely source, as a far larger clone sits one nucleotide away. Other nucleotide sequences in the sample specify the same CDR3. V gene TRDV2 combines with J gene TRDJ1; 9 nucleotides line up with TRDD3. J was trimmed by 2 bases and V by 3 bases; bases with no gene match: 9. There are 16 residues in the CDR3. CDR1 is GEAIGNYY and CDR2 is EKD in the germline V gene. CDR3 amino acids: CACDFLLGDPTDKLIF. Written as DNA, the CDR3 is TGTGCCTGTGACTTCCTACTGGGGGACCCTACCGATAAACTCATCTTT.

This clone was detected only a few times. The protein TCRdb gives is from a much larger clone and does not agree with this DNA's translation at residue 4, likely a read error; the protein shown here comes from the DNA. The chain uses TRDV2 and TRDJ1; 8 positions agree with TRDD3. J was trimmed by 1 base and V by 4 bases; bases with no gene match: 10. CDR3 length: 16 amino acids. Germline V lookup: CDR1 GEAIGNYY, CDR2 EKD. The CDR3 bases are TGTGCCTGTGAACCTCTCACTGGGGGCTCCACCGATAAACTCATCTTT. Protein: CACEPLTGGSTDKLIF.

A note on this clone: This could be a read error, since a much larger clone is one nucleotide away. V is TRDV2 and J is TRDJ1; maybe TRDD3 (6 bases). The CDR3 consists of 20 residues. CDR1 and CDR2 from the germline V gene are GEAIGNYY and EKD. The V gene lost 0 bases and the J gene lost 1 base, with 26 bases spanning the gap. The CDR3 sequence: CACDTVTTSGDLQGTDKLIF. The DNA of the CDR3 is TGTGCCTGTGACACCGTCACGACCTCTGGGGACCTTCAGGGCACCGATAAACTCATCTTT.

This clone rates as medium-sized. The J gene is TRDJ1, the V gene TRDV2; TRDD3 matches 13 bases. This CDR3 spans 19 amino acids. CDR1 is GEAIGNYY, CDR2 EKD, per germline. V was pared by 0 bases and J by 0 bases, with 9 bases of the junction left unmatched. The DNA of the CDR3 is TGTGCCTGTGACACCCTCATACTGGGGGATACGATGGACACCGATAAACTCATCTTT. Amino acid sequence: CACDTLILGDTMDTDKLIF.

Notes on this clone: One base away lies a much larger clone, so this may be a sequencing read error. This CDR3 is also generated by other DNA sequences in the sample. CDR3 in amino acids: CACDRVGGHSADKLIF. The DNA for the CDR3 is TGTGCCTGCGACAGAGTGGGGGGCCATAGCGCCGATAAACTCATCTTT. The V and J genes are TRDV2 and TRDJ1; D possibly corresponds to TRDD3 (6 bases). Germline values: CDR1 GEAIGNYY, CDR2 EKD. The CDR3 has 16 amino acids.

As concerns this clone: A read error may explain this, as a much larger clone is one base away. Other DNA sequences in this specimen translate into the identical CDR3. This chain joins TRDV2 and TRDJ2; TRDD3 matches at 8 bases. The CDR3 length is 15 residues. The V and J ends lost 5 bases and 2 bases, in that order; junction bases with no gene match: 6. The germline V gene encodes CDR1 GEAIGNYY and CDR2 EKD. CDR3 sequence: CACVKGIRLTAQLFF. The CDR3 DNA reads TGTGCCTGTGTAAAAGGGATACGCTTGACAGCACAACTCTTCTTT.

This clone was observed a few times. A far larger clone is off by one base, so a read error is likely. Other DNA sequences in the sample encode the same CDR3. The J gene is TRDJ1, the V gene TRDV2; a weak D match, TRDD3 (6 bases). The CDR3 contains 16 residues. Per germline, CDR1 GEAIGNYY and CDR2 EKD. This CDR3 is CACDSILGVMADKLIF. The CDR3 DNA reads TGTGCCTGTGACTCAATACTGGGAGTCATGGCCGATAAACTCATTTTT.

This clone qualifies as medium-sized. V is TRDV2 and J is TRDJ1; TRDD3 agrees at 12 bases. V dropped 3 bases and J dropped 0; count of bases not matched to a gene: 10. In germline, CDR1 is GEAIGNYY, CDR2 EKD. This CDR3 region has 18 residues. CDR3 region: CACDPLLGDTRNTDKLIF. In DNA form, the CDR3 reads TGTGCCTGTGACCCCTTACTGGGGGATACCCGAAACACCGATAAACTCATCTTT.

This clone was counted only a few times. Since a much larger clone is just one base distant, this may be a read error. The chain joins TRDV2 to TRDJ1; TRDD3 is a possible D gene (6 bases). Per germline, CDR1 GEAIGNYY and CDR2 EKD. Trimming cost V 3 bases and J 0 bases, with 22 bases left between them. CDR3 length: 18 residues. CDR3 protein: CACDALGDSVLYTDKLIF. CDR3 nucleotide sequence: TGTGCCTGTGACGCGCTCGGGGATTCAGTCCTCTACACCGATAAACTCATCTTT.

By frequency in the sample, this clone is large. The genes are TRDV2 and TRDJ1; D uncertain. Germline values: CDR1 GEAIGNYY, CDR2 EKD. The CDR3 runs 15 residues. V gave up 0 bases and J gave up 2 bases, with 12 bases separating them. The CDR3 reads CACDTVEERTDKLIF. CDR3 nucleotides: TGTGCCTGTGACACCGTAGAAGAAAGGACCGATAAACTCATCTTT.

This clone was detected only a few times. A far larger clone is one base from this, pointing to a likely read error. The rearrangement joins TRDV2 to TRDJ1; 10 bases fit TRDD3. The CDR3 covers 18 residues. Trimming removed 0 bases from V and 2 bases from J; junction bases left unmatched: 11. Germline CDR1 and CDR2: GEAIGNYY and EKD. CDR3 sequence (DNA): TGTGCCTGTGACACCGTCGCTGTAACTGGGGGATCGACCGATAAACTCATCTTT. Translated: CACDTVAVTGGSTDKLIF.

Within the sample, this clone is medium-sized (0.01 to 0.1%). The chain is built from TRDV2 and TRDJ1; 7 bases match TRDD3. CDR3 length: 13 residues. The V and J ends lost 4 bases and 8 bases, in that order; junction bases with no gene match: 9. Per the germline V gene, CDR1 is GEAIGNYY and CDR2 is EKD. The CDR3, as DNA: TGTGCCTGTGATAAGTTGGGGGACGCCAAACTCATCTTT. It is translated as CACDKLGDAKLIF.

This clone is large within its sample. This sample also contains other DNA sequences that code for the same CDR3. The chain is built from TRDV2 and TRDJ1; 10 nucleotides line up with TRDD3. V lost 3 bases and J lost 2; bases outside the gene matches: 11. The CDR3 is 17 amino acids. CDR1 and CDR2 from the germline V gene are GEAIGNYY and EKD. For the CDR3, the DNA is TGTGCCTGTGACCAACTCCCTATACTGGGGGATACCGATAAACTCATCTTT. Its protein product is CACDQLPILGDTDKLIF.

This clone is labeled as medium-sized. The rearrangement joins TRDV2 to TRDJ1; TRDD3 agrees at 9 bases. The CDR3 length is 16 residues. V was pared by 4 bases and J by 0 bases, with 8 bases of the junction left unmatched. CDR1 GEAIGNYY and CDR2 EKD come from the germline V gene. CDR3 coding DNA: TGTGCCTGTGAATTACTGGGGGACCGGTACACCGATAAACTCATCTTT. This sequence encodes CACELLGDRYTDKLIF.

This clone was detected a few times. This sequence may be a read error, since a much larger clone differs from it by one base. The chain recombines TRDV2 with TRDJ1; D gene uncertain. V lost 3 bases and J 0 bases, leaving 16 bases between the germline ends. The CDR3 has 16 residues. CDR1 and CDR2 from the germline V gene are GEAIGNYY and EKD. This CDR3 reads CACDVLPGPYTDKLIF. CDR3 in DNA: TGTGCCTGTGACGTGCTCCCAGGACCGTACACCGATAAACTCATCTTT.

The rearrangement joins TRDV2 to TRDJ1, with 9 bases lining up with TRDD3. The V gene's germline CDR1 is GEAIGNYY and CDR2 EKD. There are 18 residues in the CDR3. Trimming took 0 bases from V and 0 from J; bases not matched to a gene: 10. The CDR3 nucleotides are TGTGCCTGTGACACCGCCCCTGGGGGATCCATGTACACCGATAAACTCATCTTT. Its protein is CACDTAPGGSMYTDKLIF.

With respect to this clone: This sample includes further DNA sequences coding for the same CDR3. The rearrangement joins TRDV2 to TRDJ2, with 9 nucleotides matching TRDD3. Trimming removed 3 bases from V and 7 bases from J; junction bases left unmatched: 11. This CDR3 contains 16 residues. CDR1 is GEAIGNYY and CDR2 is EKD in the germline V gene. The CDR3 sequence: CACDPVLGEGRAQLFF. In DNA form, the CDR3 reads TGTGCCTGTGACCCGGTACTGGGGGAAGGGAGAGCACAACTCTTCTTT.

This clone appeared a few times. A clone one base away is much larger, so this may be a read error. This rearrangement joins TRDV2 to TRDJ1, with 8 positions matching TRDD3. Germline lookup yields CDR1 GEAIGNYY and CDR2 EKD. Germline trimming cut 3 bases from V and 3 bases from J; bases unmatched to any gene: 26. CDR3 size: 21 residues. In nucleotides, the CDR3 is TGTGCCTGTGACCCGGTTGGCGACTACGATCATGGGATACGTGCCGCCGATAAACTCATCTTT. Translation: CACDPVGDYDHGIRAADKLIF.

On this clone: Just one base apart from a much larger clone, this may be a read error. The chain recombines TRDV2 with TRDJ3; TRDD3 agrees at 12 bases. The CDR3 consists of 23 residues. Germline CDR1 reads GEAIGNYY; CDR2 reads EKD. CDR3 in amino acids: CACDALLGDTPTPNSWDTRRMFF. In DNA form, the CDR3 reads TGTGCCTGTGACGCCCTACTGGGGGATACCCCAACGCCTAACTCCTGGGACACCCGACGGATGTTTTTC.

This clone appeared a few times. Being one base from a much bigger clone, this may be a read error. The chain is built from TRDV2 and TRDJ3, with 9 positions matching TRDD3. Germline loops: CDR1 GEAIGNYY, CDR2 EKD. The CDR3 sequence is 20 residues long. CDR3 coding DNA: TGTGCCTGTGACGCTGCCAGTACTGGGGGAGTAGCCTGGGGCACCCGACAGATGTTTTTC. It encodes CACDAASTGGVAWGTRQMFF.

As concerns this clone: Its ends do not fully match the called genes, so a read error is possible. Other nucleotide sequences from this sample produce the same CDR3. The chain carries TRDV2 and TRDJ1; a weak D match, TRDD3 (5 bases). The CDR3 has 21 residues. Germline-derived CDR1 and CDR2 are GEAIGNYY and EKD. The CDR3 loop is CACDTLGWDLRGHSYTAKLIF. The CDR3 region has the DNA TGTGCCTGTGACACGCTAGGCTGGGACCTAAGGGGCCACTCGTACACCGCTAAACTCATCTTT.

On this clone itself: A read error may be the cause here, since a much bigger clone is one base away. Other DNA sequences in this specimen translate into the identical CDR3. The chain joins TRDV2 to TRDJ1; tentative D call: TRDD1 (5 bases). CDR1 is GEAIGNYY and CDR2 is EKD in the germline V gene. Deletions cut 3 bases from V and 2 bases from J, with 18 bases between. The CDR3 has 16 residues. The CDR3 nucleotides are TGTGCCTGTGACGAAATCCGGGTCATGGATACCGATAAACTCATCTTT. Amino acid sequence: CACDEIRVMDTDKLIF.

This clone occurred a few times. A much larger clone is a single base away; this may be a read error. Different DNA sequences within this sample yield the same CDR3. This rearrangement joins TRDV2 to TRDJ1; TRDD3 agrees at 7 bases. Germline lookup yields CDR1 GEAIGNYY and CDR2 EKD. The CDR3 runs to 16 residues. V gave up 3 bases and J gave up 3 bases; unmatched junction bases: 12. CDR3 coding DNA: TGTGCCTGTGACCCTCTAGGGGATAACGGGGCCGATAAACTCATCTTT. This translates into CACDPLGDNGADKLIF.

Remarks on this clone: The protein TCRdb lists differs from the translation of the DNA at residue 8; the protein given here is translated from the DNA itself. The chain has TRDV2 and TRDJ1; the match to TRDD3 covers 8 bases. Germline V gene data show CDR1 as GEAIGNYY and CDR2 as EKD. The CDR3 contains 16 residues. Germline trimming cut 4 bases from V and 0 bases from J; bases unmatched to any gene: 9. The CDR3 sequence is CACELLGARYTDKLIF. The CDR3 region has the DNA TGTGCCTGTGAATTACTGGGGGCCCGGTACACCGATAAACTCATCTTT.

In the case of this clone: A much larger clone is a single base away; this may be a read error. The identical CDR3 is also encoded by other nucleotide sequences in the sample. V is TRDV2 and J is TRDJ2; tentative D call: TRDD3 (5 bases). The CDR3 covers 16 residues. Germline V gene sequence: CDR1 GEAIGNYY, CDR2 EKD. The CDR3 DNA sequence: TGTGCCTGTGACACCGTAGGGGGCCCTTTGACAGCCCAACTCTTCTTT. Translation: CACDTVGGPLTAQLFF.

A note on this clone: A read error is likely here: a far larger clone is one base away. This specimen includes other DNA sequences encoding the same CDR3. The genes are TRDV2 and TRDJ1, with 8 bases identical to TRDD3. Germline values: CDR1 GEAIGNYY, CDR2 EKD. The CDR3 has 19 amino acids. V lost 1 base and J lost 0; bases outside the gene matches: 15. The CDR3 DNA follows: TGTGCCTGTGACACAATCTCGCATACTGGGGGCCTATACACCGATAAACTCATCTTT. It is translated as CACDTISHTGGLYTDKLIF.